The 8 T cell receptor beta chains given below trace back to one sample, sequenced in a study of T cells after yellow fever vaccination. TCRdb redid the calling of the 5' RACE reads with MiXCR, one entry per CDR3 protein. This table has 160,000 or so distinct CDR3 sequences, almost 7% appearing once. Sample: CD4+ T cells sorted from PBMCs, taken 5 days after the first yellow fever vaccination. These receptors came from a man younger than 30 who received the YFV17D yellow fever vaccine.

This clonotype was seen at least ten times. The chain carries TRBV6-5 and TRBJ2-7, with TRBD1 matching over 7 bases. Germline V CDR1 and CDR2: MNHEY, SVGAGI. The ends lost 2 bases at V and 3 bases at J; junction bases unmatched: 4. CDR3 length equals 14 residues. CDR3 residues: CASSYRQGVYEQYF. CDR3 bases: TGTGCCAGCAGTTACAGACAGGGAGTCTACGAGCAGTACTTC.

The sample holds many counts of this clonotype. DNA of the CDR3: TGTGCCGCCGCTCGGGTCGCGGGCTCTGAAGCTTTCTTT. Its translation: CAAARVAGSEAFF. The rearrangement uses TRBV27 and TRBJ1-1; the D is unclear. The V end lost 11 bases, the J end lost 6 bases, and 19 bases lay between the germline ends. Germline V CDR1 and CDR2: MNHEY, SMNVEV (reference sequence). CDR3 length: 13 residues.

This clonotype was picked up many times. The rearrangement uses TRBV24-1 and TRBJ1-1; 7 bases match TRBD1. CDR3 length: 13 residues. Germline V lookup: CDR1 KGHDR, CDR2 SFDVKD. V lost 4 bases to trimming and J lost 8 bases; unmatched junction nucleotides: 6. This CDR3 is CATSDPGGAEAFF. The CDR3 DNA follows: TGTGCCACCAGTGACCCAGGGGGAGCCGAAGCTTTCTTT.

This sequence joins TRBV9 and TRBJ2-5; 9 bases map to TRBD2. The V and J ends lost 3 bases and 5 bases, in that order; junction bases with no gene match: 11. Germline V gene data show CDR1 as SGDLS and CDR2 as YYNGEE. This CDR3 has 16 amino acids. Written as DNA, the CDR3 is TGTGCCAGCAGCGCCCCCCGGCGGGGGGGCGGGGAGACCCAGTACTTC. Amino acids: CASSAPRRGGGETQYF.

The rearrangement joins TRBV7-9 to TRBJ2-3, with D unclear. CDR3 size: 15 residues. Germline lookup yields CDR1 SEHNR and CDR2 FQNEAQ (reference sequence). V was clipped by 9 bases and J by 0 bases, with 16 bases between them. The CDR3 region is CARSPRLASTDTQYF. The CDR3 bases are TGTGCCAGGAGCCCCAGGTTGGCTAGCACAGATACGCAGTATTTT.

In its sample, this clonotype was seen a few times. The chain carries TRBV2 and TRBJ2-2; 7 positions match TRBD2. The CDR3 runs to 13 residues. V trimming: 7 bases; J trimming: 7 bases; junction bases outside the gene matches: 6. Germline V gene data show CDR1 as SNHLY and CDR2 as FYNNEI. CDR3 region: CASTPREVGELFF. The CDR3 region has the DNA TGTGCCAGCACTCCCCGGGAGGTCGGGGAGCTGTTTTTT.

The CDR3: CSVESPNRGGEGEQYF. CDR3 sequence (DNA): TGCAGCGTTGAATCCCCTAACCGAGGGGGGGAAGGCGAGCAGTACTTC. J is TRBJ2-7 and V is TRBV29-1, with D possibly matching TRBD2 (7 bases). The CDR3 runs 16 residues. Trimming took off 2 bases at V and 6 bases at J, with 23 bases between the two ends. CDR1 SQVTM and CDR2 ANQGSEA come from the germline V gene.

This clonotype was recorded a few times. This chain's CDR3 is CASSPHTGYNEQFF. Written as DNA, the CDR3 is TGTGCCAGCAGCCCCCACACTGGGTACAATGAGCAGTTCTTC. V is TRBV7-2 and J is TRBJ2-1, with D unresolved. V lost 5 bases and J 4 bases, leaving 12 bases between the germline ends. The CDR3 covers 14 residues. Germline V gives CDR1 SGHTA, CDR2 FQGNSA.